This TCR beta chain was sequenced for a study of spatial heterogeneity in lung cancer. Whole-study results and caveats: Among blood samples, ubiquitous expanded tumor TCRs appeared more at resection than at follow-up.

Indicated time point: sample taken at primary tumor resection. The sequenced material consisted of unsorted whole RNA from tumor, nontumor lung or frozen PBMC. Some 72 TRACERx patients with early, untreated non-small cell lung cancer donated samples. Individually, TCR cDNA molecules were each labelled with a unique molecular identifier. MiXCR, run by TCRdb on the 5' RACE reads, gives a single entry per CDR3 protein. The sample records some 50,000 distinct CDR3 sequences, less than 8.5% being singletons. Losses at the gene ends were 0 bases for V and 2 bases for J; bases not matched to a gene: 8. Per the germline V gene, CDR1 is MNHEY and CDR2 is SVGAGI. The CDR3 is 17 residues long. This clonotype has only a few counts. Antigen unknown.

This sample comprised PBMCs, obtained at surgery. The receptor was isolated from a female donor with early-stage non-small cell lung cancer. V is TRBV6-5 and J is TRBJ2-5, with 8 bases fitting TRBD2. CDR3 sequence (DNA): TGTGCCAGCAGTTACTCGAACTTCGGGGGGGCGCAAGAGACCCAGTACTTC. Its protein product is CASSYSNFGGAQETQYF.